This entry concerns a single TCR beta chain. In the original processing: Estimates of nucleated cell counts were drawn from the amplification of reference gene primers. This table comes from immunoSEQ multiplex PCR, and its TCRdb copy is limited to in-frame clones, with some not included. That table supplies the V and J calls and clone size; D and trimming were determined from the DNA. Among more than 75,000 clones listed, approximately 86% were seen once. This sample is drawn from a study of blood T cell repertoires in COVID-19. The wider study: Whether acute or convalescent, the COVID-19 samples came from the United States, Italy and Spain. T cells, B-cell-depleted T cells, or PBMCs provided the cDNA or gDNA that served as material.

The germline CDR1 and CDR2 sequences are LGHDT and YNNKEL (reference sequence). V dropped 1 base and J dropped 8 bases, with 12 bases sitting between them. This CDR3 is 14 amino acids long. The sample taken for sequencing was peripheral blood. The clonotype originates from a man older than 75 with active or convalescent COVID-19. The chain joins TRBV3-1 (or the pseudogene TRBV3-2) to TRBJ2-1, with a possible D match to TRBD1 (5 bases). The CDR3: CASSQVQGSYEQFF. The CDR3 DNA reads TGTGCCAGCAGCCAAGTCCAGGGATCCTATGAGCAGTTCTTC.